These 19 T cell receptor beta chains came from one sample sequenced in a study of blood T cell repertoires in COVID-19 (dated by TCRdb to 2019 to 2021). Receptor amplification or capture employed the immunoSEQ multiplex PCR assay. Here the immuneACCESS table is served through TCRdb, limited to in-frame sequences with V and J called. Missing clones are a known gap in these copies; in checked studies unresolved V genes cover under half, and the rest lacks a known reason. The sample table contains 200,000 to 250,000 clones; only one count was recorded for just under 85% of them. Together, the top ten hold approximately 1.3% of the sample. Sequencing used PBMCs or T cells enriched from blood (not recorded which). Receptor source: a woman in her thirties or forties with acute COVID-19.

The chain is built from TRBV11-2 and TRBJ1-2; 7 positions agree with TRBD1. This CDR3 is 13 amino acids long. Germline V gives CDR1 SGHAT, CDR2 FQNNGV. Unmatched junction bases numbered 4, after V lost 1 base and J lost 8 bases. CDR3 protein: CASSLAGDRGYTF. The CDR3 DNA sequence: TGTGCCAGCAGCTTAGCTGGGGACAGAGGCTACACCTTC.

This rearrangement joins TRBV7-9 to TRBJ1-4; D gene unclear. V shed 2 bases and J shed 2 bases, with 12 bases lying between them. CDR3 size: 16 residues. Germline CDR1 is SEHNR and CDR2 is FQNEAQ (reference sequence). The DNA for the CDR3 is TGTGCCAGCAGCTTACCCCGGGGAGGCACTAATGAAAAACTGTTTTTT. Protein sequence: CASSLPRGGTNEKLFF. Together with reference TRBV7-9 and TRBJ1-4, the CDR3 gives the full variable domain: DTGVSQNPRHKITKRGQNVTFRCDPISEHNRLYWYRQTLGQGPEFLTYFQNEAQLEKSRLLSDRFSAERPKGSFSTLEIQRTEQGDSAMYLCASSLPRGGTNEKLFFGSGTQLSVL.

This clone was picked up a small number of times. This chain uses TRBV9 with TRBJ1-6; D possibly corresponds to TRBD1 (5 bases). The CDR3 extends over 16 amino acids. Germline values: CDR1 SGDLS, CDR2 YYNGEE. Trimming pared 1 base from V and 5 bases from J, leaving 13 bases between. In DNA, the CDR3 is TGTGCCAGCAGCGTACTCGACAGCGATGATAATTCACCCCTCCACTTT. Translation: CASSVLDSDDNSPLHF.

This clone has only one observation. The CDR3 coding sequence is TGCGCCAGCAGTCGGGGACAGGACCGCTCCTACAATGAGCAGTTCTTC. Its protein is CASSRGQDRSYNEQFF. This sequence joins TRBV4-1 and TRBJ2-1; 8 bases are a match to TRBD1. There are 16 residues in the CDR3. Germline CDR1 and CDR2: MGHRA and YSYEKL. V trimming: 6 bases; J trimming: 0 bases; junction bases outside the gene matches: 7.

V is TRBV29-1 and J is TRBJ1-1, with TRBD1 as a possible D gene (5 bases). V lost 7 bases to trimming and J lost 0 bases, with 18 bases between them. Germline values: CDR1 SQVTM, CDR2 ANQGSEA. The length of the CDR3 is 15 residues. The CDR3 is CSAARLREVNTEAFF. The CDR3 region has the DNA TGCAGCGCTGCCCGGCTCAGGGAAGTGAACACTGAAGCTTTCTTT.

This chain joins TRBV4-2 and TRBJ1-3; no reliable D call. The CDR3 consists of 15 residues. V lost 0 bases and J 2 bases, leaving 8 bases between the germline ends. The germline V gene has CDR1 LGHNA and CDR2 YNFKEQ. CDR3 nucleotides: TGTGCCAGCAGCCAAGACCAAGTAGCTGGAAACACCATATATTTT. Translating it yields CASSQDQVAGNTIYF.

This rearrangement joins TRBV5-1 to TRBJ1-2; D perhaps matches TRBD1 (6 bases). CDR3 length equals 17 residues. Between the trimmed V and J ends, which lost 0 bases and 4 bases, there was a span of 19 bases. The germline gives CDR1 SGHRS, CDR2 YFSETQ. CDR3 bases: TGCGCCAGCAGCTTGGTCGACGGTGGGGGCCGCTCCTATGGCTACACCTTC. Amino acids: CASSLVDGGGRSYGYTF.

The chain is built from TRBV7-9 and TRBJ2-5, with a weak D call TRBD1 (5 bases). V lost 6 bases and J lost 5, with 19 bases in between. This CDR3 comprises 15 residues. The germline CDR1 and CDR2 sequences are SEHNR and FQNEAQ (reference sequence). The CDR3 sequence: CASSPRPSGSETQYF. CDR3 DNA sequence: TGTGCCAGCAGTCCCAGGCCCTCAGGGTCGGAGACCCAGTACTTC.

The chain joins TRBV27 to TRBJ1-2, with TRBD1 as a possible D gene (5 bases). The CDR3 consists of 16 residues. Trimming cost V 2 bases and J 4 bases, with 17 bases left between them. Germline CDR1 and CDR2: MNHEY and SMNVEV (reference sequence). In DNA form, the CDR3 reads TGTGCCAGCAGTTTAGGGGGAGGTGGGATCGGCTATGGCTACACCTTC. The encoded protein is CASSLGGGGIGYGYTF.

Here the CDR3 DNA reads TGTGCCAGCTCACTCACGACAGGTGCAGATACGCAGTATTTT. Residues: CASSLTTGADTQYF. The V call is TRBV18, the J call TRBJ2-3; TRBD1 is a possible D gene (6 bases). The CDR3 is 14 residues long. Trimming stripped 4 bases from V and 4 bases from J, with 12 bases between. Germline V gene lookup returns CDR1 KGHSH and CDR2 LQKENI.

The chain has TRBV4-3 and TRBJ1-6; D is unresolved. V lost 0 bases to trimming and J lost 19 bases, with 13 bases between them. CDR3 length: 12 residues. Germline lookup yields CDR1 LGHNA and CDR2 YSLEER. DNA for the CDR3: TGCGCCAGCAGCCAAGATCCCCGTCGTCTGCACTTT. Its translation: CASSQDPRRLHF.

The V and J genes are TRBV19 and TRBJ2-1, with D possibly matching TRBD1 (7 bases). This CDR3 region has 15 residues. Germline CDR1 is LNHDA and CDR2 is SQIVND (reference sequence). Deletions cut 7 bases from V and 7 bases from J, with 20 bases between. CDR3 bases: TGTGCCAGTAAGGGGGGCCGGACAGGCAAAAATGAGCAGTTCTTC. Its translation is CASKGGRTGKNEQFF. Supplemented by reference TRBV19 and TRBJ2-1, the full variable domain reads DGGITQSPKYLFRKEGQNVTLSCEQNLNHDAMYWYRQDPGQGLRLIYYSQIVNDFQKGDIAEGYSVSREKKESFPLTVTSAQKNPTAFYLCASKGGRTGKNEQFFGPGTRLTVL.

The chain joins TRBV28 to TRBJ1-2; D perhaps matches TRBD1 (6 bases). This CDR3 is built from 14 residues. Germline loops: CDR1 MDHEN, CDR2 SYDVKM. V lost 8 bases and J lost 3, with 16 bases in between. The CDR3 nucleotides are TGTGCCAGCTTCGTACAGGGCGCCCACTATGGCTACACCTTC. Its translation: CASFVQGAHYGYTF.

The chain employs TRBV14 and TRBJ1-1; 7 bases match TRBD1. Looked up from germline, CDR1 is SGHDN and CDR2 is FVKESK. There are 16 residues in the CDR3. Trimming took 2 bases from V and 1 from J; bases not matched to a gene: 7. CDR3 amino acids: CASSQMTGTANTEAFF. CDR3 in DNA: TGTGCCAGCAGCCAAATGACCGGGACAGCGAACACTGAAGCTTTCTTT.

The V call is TRBV6-5, the J call TRBJ2-7; D might be TRBD1 (5 bases). The CDR3 contains 15 residues. The V end lost 2 bases, the J end lost 3 bases, and 14 bases lay between the germline ends. Germline V gene data show CDR1 as MNHEY and CDR2 as SVGAGI. The CDR3 DNA sequence: TGTGCCAGCAGTTACCGCCAGGGTGGTCGCTACGAGCAGTACTTC. Its protein product is CASSYRQGGRYEQYF.

The chain uses TRBV5-1 and TRBJ2-7; the D gene is possibly TRBD2 (5 bases). The CDR3 spans 15 residues. The V and J ends lost 3 bases and 2 bases respectively, with 15 bases between them. Per germline, CDR1 SGHRS and CDR2 YFSETQ. CDR3 amino acids: CASSSDLGAAYEQYF. The CDR3 DNA is TGCGCCAGCAGCTCGGACCTCGGAGCGGCCTACGAGCAGTACTTC. Combining the CDR3 with reference TRBV5-1 and TRBJ2-7 gives the whole variable domain KAGVTQTPRYLIKTRGQQVTLSCSPISGHRSVSWYQQTPGQGLQFLFEYFSETQRNKGNFPGRFSGRQFSNSRSEMNVSTLELGDSALYLCASSSDLGAAYEQYFGPGTRLTVT.

The chain joins TRBV7-2 to TRBJ2-3, with D possibly matching TRBD2 (5 bases). Trimming stripped 1 base from V and 9 bases from J, with 11 bases between. Germline CDR1 is SGHTA and CDR2 is FQGNSA. There are 13 residues in the CDR3. The DNA for the CDR3 is TGTGCCAGCAGCTTAGAGCTAGCTCCCACGCAGTATTTT. Residues: CASSLELAPTQYF.

The genes are TRBV11-2 and TRBJ2-7; TRBD1 is a possible D gene (5 bases). Germline V lookup: CDR1 SGHAT, CDR2 FQNNGV. Trimming stripped 3 bases from V and 2 bases from J, with 8 bases between. The CDR3 totals 13 residues. CDR3 nucleotides: TGTGCCAGCAGCTTGAAGACAGCCTACGAGCAGTACTTC. This codes for CASSLKTAYEQYF.

The chain couples TRBV15 to TRBJ2-1, with 7 bases identical to TRBD2. V was clipped by 2 bases and J by 0 bases; unmatched bases: 4. This CDR3 contains 16 residues. Looked up from germline, CDR1 is LNHNV and CDR2 is YYDKDF (reference sequence). The CDR3 DNA sequence: TGTGCCACCAGCAGAAACCGGGGGGACTCCTACAATGAGCAGTTCTTC. Protein: CATSRNRGDSYNEQFF.